The 23 T cell receptor beta chains presented below share a single source sample, sequenced in a study of T cells in women clearing cervical HPV infection. The table came from immunoSEQ multiplex PCR; TCRdb's copy has only in-frame clones and leaves some out. This table lists roughly 20,000 clones. Sequencing input: blood buffy coat. All receptors derive from a woman between 18 and 70 years old with a cervical HPV16 infection that either progressed to CIN3+ or cleared (not recorded which).

Notes on this clone: Read sequence stops 3 residues before the CDR3 end, and the germline J gene provides the missing end. This sequence joins TRBV30 and TRBJ2-3; TRBD1 is a possible D gene (5 bases). CDR3 length equals 16 residues. The V gene's germline CDR1 is GTSNPN and CDR2 SVGIG (reference sequence). The germline V and J ends were trimmed by 4 bases and 0 bases, with 17 bases remaining between them. The CDR3 loop is CAWNEKVGASTDTQYF. The CDR3 DNA, read in part, is TGTGCCTGGAACGAAAAGGTTGGGGCTAGCACAGATACG.

A word on this clone: The read ends 3 residues early relative to the CDR3; the germline J gene fills the gap. This chain connects TRBV13 to TRBJ1-1; the match to TRBD1 covers 8 bases. Germline loops: CDR1 PRHDT, CDR2 FYEKMQ (reference sequence). Trimming took 1 base from V and 3 from J; bases not matched to a gene: 13. The CDR3 extends over 18 amino acids. CDR3 DNA, as far as it was read: TGTGCCAGCAGCTTAGAAATGGGACAGGCACTGAATGACACTGAA. Translating it yields CASSLEMGQALNDTE. The entire CDR3 sequence reads CASSLEMGQALNDTEAFF.

Details on this clone: Read coverage stops 3 residues before the CDR3 terminus; the germline J gene supplies the remainder. This chain links TRBV5-8 with TRBJ2-3, with D perhaps matching TRBD2 (5 bases). The germline V gene encodes CDR1 SGHTS and CDR2 YDEGEE. V was trimmed by 7 bases and J by 4 bases, leaving 7 bases between them. The CDR3 covers 11 residues. The CDR3 protein is CASFGADTQYF. The sequenced CDR3 bases are TGTGCCAGCTTCGGGGCAGATACG.

As regards this clone: Sequencing ends 3 residues short of the CDR3 end; the germline J gene provides the rest. The chain joins TRBV7-9 to TRBJ2-3, with 9 bases aligning to TRBD1. CDR3 length equals 15 residues. Losses at the gene ends were 3 bases for V and 4 bases for J; bases not matched to a gene: 5. Looked up from germline, CDR1 is SEHNR and CDR2 is FQNEAQ (reference sequence). CDR3 region: CASSFLGTGSDTQYF. The part of the CDR3 DNA that was read is TGTGCCAGCAGCTTTCTAGGGACAGGGTCAGATACG. Using reference TRBV7-9 and TRBJ2-3 for the parts outside the CDR3, the full variable domain is DTGVSQNPRHKITKRGQNVTFRCDPISEHNRLYWYRQTLGQGPEFLTYFQNEAQLEKSRLLSDRFSAERPKGSFSTLEIQRTEQGDSAMYLCASSFLGTGSDTQYFGPGTRLTVL.

Note on this clone: The CDR3 extends 3 residues past the end of the read, so its final part is completed from the germline J gene. The chain is built from TRBV30 and TRBJ1-6; 7 nucleotides line up with TRBD1. The germline V gene encodes CDR1 GTSNPN and CDR2 SVGIG (reference sequence). This CDR3 comprises 17 residues. The junction had 18 bases not matched to a gene; V was cut back by 2 bases and J by 11 bases. The sequenced part of the CDR3 DNA is TGTGCCTGGAGTCTGACAGGGCGACGTCAAATGGGGGCACCC. Protein product: CAWSLTGRRQMGAP. The CDR3 as a whole reads CAWSLTGRRQMGAPLHF.

With regard to this clone: The CDR3 goes on 3 residues after the read ends, and that part is filled in from the germline J gene. The chain uses TRBV7-9 and TRBJ1-5, with 9 bases identical to TRBD1. The ends lost 2 bases at V and 7 bases at J; junction bases unmatched: 6. This CDR3 has 15 amino acids. Germline V gives CDR1 SEHNR, CDR2 FQNEAQ (reference sequence). CDR3 DNA (partial): TGTGCCAGCAGCTTATTGGGTACAGGGGGCCAGCCC. It codes for CASSLLGTGGQP. The full CDR3 protein reads CASSLLGTGGQPQHF. The whole variable domain, remainder taken from reference TRBV7-9 and TRBJ1-5, is DTGVSQNPRHKITKRGQNVTFRCDPISEHNRLYWYRQTLGQGPEFLTYFQNEAQLEKSRLLSDRFSAERPKGSFSTLEIQRTEQGDSAMYLCASSLLGTGGQPQHFGDGTRLSIL.

CDR3 bases read: TGCGCCAGCAGCTTTTTCCCCTCAGGTTCGACAGGGTTGAACACTGAA. Protein sequence: CASSFFPSGSTGLNTE. The whole CDR3 sequence is CASSFFPSGSTGLNTEAFF. This rearrangement joins TRBV5-1 to TRBJ1-1, with 7 bases identical to TRBD1. The read halts 3 residues ahead of the CDR3 end, with the missing end drawn from the germline J gene. With 2 bases clipped from V and 0 bases from J, the junction kept 16 bases outside the gene matches. The CDR3 spans 19 residues. Per the germline V gene, CDR1 is SGHRS and CDR2 is YFSETQ.

On this clone itself: The CDR3 goes on 3 residues after the read ends, and that part is filled in from the germline J gene. The V call is TRBV25-1, the J call TRBJ2-7; D is possibly TRBD1 (6 bases). CDR3 length: 12 residues. Germline V gives CDR1 MGHDK, CDR2 SYGVNS. Trimming took 7 bases from V and 4 from J, leaving 11 bases between them. CDR3 DNA, as far as it was read: TGTGCCAGCAAGGACAGACTATACGAG. Translating gives CASKDRLYE. The CDR3 reads in full as CASKDRLYEQYF.

Of note for this clone: The missing CDR3 end, 3 residues past where the read stops, is filled in from the germline J gene. The V gene is TRBV5-1, the J gene TRBJ2-7; 12 bases line up with TRBD2. This CDR3 contains 15 residues. V shed 5 bases and J 6 bases; nucleotides not matched to a gene: 9. From germline, CDR1 is SGHRS and CDR2 YFSETQ. The sequenced part of the CDR3 DNA is TGCGCCAGCAGTAAACCCGGACTAGCGGGGCTCGAG. This encodes CASSKPGLAGLE. From start to end, the CDR3 is CASSKPGLAGLEQYF. The variable domain in full, with the rest retrieved from reference TRBV5-1 and TRBJ2-7, is KAGVTQTPRYLIKTRGQQVTLSCSPISGHRSVSWYQQTPGQGLQFLFEYFSETQRNKGNFPGRFSGRQFSNSRSEMNVSTLELGDSALYLCASSKPGLAGLEQYFGPGTRLTVT.

A word on this clone: The CDR3 goes on 3 residues after the read ends, and that part is filled in from the germline J gene. The chain couples TRBV10-3 to TRBJ1-1; D is possibly TRBD1 (5 bases). The CDR3 is 13 amino acids. V lost 8 bases and J 4 bases, leaving 14 bases between the germline ends. CDR1 is ENHRY and CDR2 is SYGVKD in the germline V gene. The sequenced CDR3 bases are TGTGCCATCGTAGGGGTCTTGGGCACTGAA. It translates to CAIVGVLGTE. The CDR3 in full is CAIVGVLGTEAFF.

Worth noting for this clone: The sequenced fragment ends 3 residues before the CDR3 boundary, so the rest is inferred from the germline J gene. This chain connects TRBV9 to TRBJ1-4; D ambiguous. Trimming took 0 bases from V and 3 from J, leaving 9 bases between them. CDR1 SGDLS and CDR2 YYNGEE come from the germline V gene. The CDR3 consists of 15 residues. Incomplete CDR3 DNA: TGTGCCAGCAGCGTAGCTATGGGCTCTAATGAAAAA. It codes for CASSVAMGSNEK. The whole CDR3 region reads CASSVAMGSNEKLFF.

Points on this clone: Read data end 3 residues before the CDR3 end; the end is taken from the germline J gene. The V gene is TRBV2, the J gene TRBJ2-4, with 7 positions matching TRBD2. The J segment lost 0 bases and the V segment lost 2 bases, leaving 1 base of the junction unmatched. Germline V gene sequence: CDR1 SNHLY, CDR2 FYNNEI. This CDR3 is built from 15 residues. Partial CDR3 DNA: TGTGCCAGCAGTGAACTAGCGGTAGCCAAAAACATT. Protein: CASSELAVAKNI. The whole CDR3 is CASSELAVAKNIQYF.

Note on this clone: From the germline J gene comes the end of the CDR3, since the read stops 3 residues before it. The chain recombines TRBV2 with TRBJ1-3; TRBD1 agrees at 8 bases. V lost 4 bases and J lost 3; bases outside the gene matches: 5. Germline CDR1 and CDR2: SNHLY and FYNNEI. CDR3 size: 15 residues. Partial CDR3 DNA: TGTGCCAGCAGTGTCAGGGGGCGGTATGGAAACACC. Translated: CASSVRGRYGNT. The whole CDR3 protein reads CASSVRGRYGNTIYF.

A note on this clone: The CDR3 end is not reached by the read, which stops 3 residues before it; the germline J gene fills it in. This rearrangement joins TRBV20-1 to TRBJ2-1, with TRBD2 as a possible D gene (5 bases). CDR1 is DFQATT, CDR2 SNEGSKA, per germline (reference sequence). Trimming pared 0 bases from V and 9 bases from J, leaving 12 bases between. The CDR3 runs 13 residues. CDR3 protein: CSARDPRAGEQFF. Incomplete CDR3 DNA: TGCAGTGCTAGAGACCCCCGGGCGGGTGAG.

This clone is identified as medium-sized from frequency. The read falls 3 residues short of the CDR3 end, and the missing part is taken from the germline J gene. The chain couples TRBV19 to TRBJ2-7, with 7 bases lining up with TRBD1. The CDR3 sequence is 16 residues long. J gave up 3 bases and V 5 bases, and 13 bases lay outside the gene matches. CDR1 is LNHDA, CDR2 SQIVND, per germline (reference sequence). CDR3 bases read: TGTGCCAGTAGTGTCCGATACGGGACAGCCTACTACGAG. This codes for CASSVRYGTAYYE. In full, the CDR3 reads CASSVRYGTAYYEQYF.

For this clone: The read ends 3 residues before the CDR3 terminus; that terminus is restored from the germline J gene. The chain employs TRBV20-1 and TRBJ2-5; 7 nucleotides align to TRBD2. Germline V gene sequence: CDR1 DFQATT, CDR2 SNEGSKA (reference sequence). V shed 1 base and J 2 bases; nucleotides not matched to a gene: 7. The length of the CDR3 is 15 residues. CDR3 amino acids: CSARVLAVDQETQYF. The part of the CDR3 DNA that was read is TGCAGTGCTAGAGTTCTAGCGGTGGATCAAGAGACC.

About this clone: From the germline J gene comes the end of the CDR3, since the read stops 3 residues before it. The chain couples TRBV10-3 to TRBJ2-7; D not resolved. CDR1 and CDR2 (germline): ENHRY, SYGVKD. V lost 2 bases, J lost 1 base, and 9 bases lay in between. The CDR3 is made up of 14 amino acids. The DNA read from the CDR3 is TGTGCCATCAGTGAGCCTCGGGTTTCCTACGAG. Residues: CAISEPRVSYE. The whole CDR3 is CAISEPRVSYEQYF.

Turning to this clone: Read coverage stops 3 residues before the CDR3 terminus; the germline J gene supplies the remainder. The genes are TRBV5-3 and TRBJ1-2; possibly TRBD1 for D (5 bases). TRBV5-3 is identified as an open reading frame with a role that is uncertain. Trimming pared 4 bases from V and 3 bases from J, leaving 10 bases between. The CDR3 extends over 13 amino acids. The CDR3 loop reads CARSRQLDYGYTF. Partial CDR3 DNA: TGTGCCAGAAGCAGACAGCTTGACTATGGC.

As to this clone: The read ends 3 residues before the CDR3 terminus; that terminus is restored from the germline J gene. V and J are TRBV20-1 and TRBJ1-5; a weak D match, TRBD1 (5 bases). The germline gives CDR1 DFQATT, CDR2 SNEGSKA (reference sequence). Trimming left V 5 bases short and J 4 bases short, with 15 bases between. The CDR3 length is 14 residues. The CDR3 DNA, read in part, is TGCAGTGCTGACGACGGCCGGGGGAATCAGCCC. Protein product: CSADDGRGNQP. In full, the CDR3 reads CSADDGRGNQPQHF.

In regard to this clone: The CDR3 is cut off 3 residues early in the read; its end comes from the germline J gene. The chain employs TRBV30 and TRBJ2-3; 7 nucleotides align to TRBD1. Germline CDR1 and CDR2: GTSNPN and SVGIG (reference sequence). The CDR3 consists of 14 residues. Unmatched junction bases numbered 9, after V lost 4 bases and J lost 5 bases. The CDR3 here is CAWTLTGALDTQYF. The sequenced CDR3 bases are TGTGCCTGGACGCTAACAGGGGCACTAGATACG.

Points on this clone: The read ends 3 residues before the CDR3 terminus; that terminus is restored from the germline J gene. V is TRBV30 and J is TRBJ1-6; weak D call: TRBD1 (5 bases). Deletions cut 3 bases from V and 4 bases from J, with 16 bases between. The CDR3 runs to 16 residues. Germline V gene lookup returns CDR1 GTSNPN and CDR2 SVGIG (reference sequence). The CDR3 bases that were read are TGTGCCTGGAGCCCCCCCCGAGCAGGGTATAATTCACCC. Its protein product is CAWSPPRAGYNSP. The entire CDR3 protein reads CAWSPPRAGYNSPLHF.

Notes on this clone: The CDR3 goes on 3 residues after the read ends, and that part is filled in from the germline J gene. J is TRBJ1-5 and V is TRBV19; no reliable D call. V lost 3 bases and J lost 1, with 10 bases in between. Germline CDR1 is LNHDA and CDR2 is SQIVND (reference sequence). This CDR3 contains 15 residues. The CDR3 bases that were read are TGTGCCAGTAGTATTACGTCCCAGAGCAATCAGCCC. Its protein product is CASSITSQSNQP. The full CDR3 sequence reads CASSITSQSNQPQHF. Based on the CDR3 plus reference TRBV19 and TRBJ1-5, the full variable domain is DGGITQSPKYLFRKEGQNVTLSCEQNLNHDAMYWYRQDPGQGLRLIYYSQIVNDFQKGDIAEGYSVSREKKESFPLTVTSAQKNPTAFYLCASSITSQSNQPQHFGDGTRLSIL.

Worth noting for this clone: The sequence runs out 3 residues before the end of the CDR3; the remainder is reconstructed from the germline J gene. This chain connects TRBV5-4 to TRBJ1-2, with 10 bases lining up with TRBD1. The CDR3 has 14 amino acids. The V segment lost 4 bases and the J segment 7 bases; nucleotides outside the gene matches: 7. The germline CDR1 and CDR2 sequences are SGHNT and YYREEE (reference sequence). The part of the CDR3 DNA that was read is TGTGCCAGCAGCCCGGGACAGGGGATTGGTGGC. Translated, it gives CASSPGQGIGG. The whole CDR3 sequence reads CASSPGQGIGGYTF. The variable domain in full, with the rest retrieved from reference TRBV5-4 and TRBJ1-2, is ETGVTQSPTHLIKTRGQQVTLRCSSQSGHNTVSWYQQALGQGPQFIFQYYREEENGRGNFPPRFSGLQFPNYSSELNVNALELDDSALYLCASSPGQGIGGYTFGSGTRLTVV.